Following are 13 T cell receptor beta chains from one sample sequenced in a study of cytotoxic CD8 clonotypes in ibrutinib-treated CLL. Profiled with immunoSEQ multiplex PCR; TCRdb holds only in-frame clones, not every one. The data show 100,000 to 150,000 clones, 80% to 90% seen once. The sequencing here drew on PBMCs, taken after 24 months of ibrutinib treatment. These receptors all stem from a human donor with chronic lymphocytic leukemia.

This CDR3 reads CASSPPNGPNTEAFF. The CDR3 DNA reads as TGTGCCAGCTCACCACCGAACGGGCCGAACACTGAAGCTTTCTTT. The chain combines TRBV18 with TRBJ1-1; D not certain. The length of the CDR3 is 15 residues. The V gene's germline CDR1 is KGHSH and CDR2 LQKENI. Trimming pared 0 bases from V and 1 base from J, leaving 9 bases between.

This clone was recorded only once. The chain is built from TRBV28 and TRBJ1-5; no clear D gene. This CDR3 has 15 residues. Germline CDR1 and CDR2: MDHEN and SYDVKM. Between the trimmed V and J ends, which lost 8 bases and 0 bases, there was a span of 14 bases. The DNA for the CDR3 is TGTGCCAGCGGTGAGGGTTTAATTAGCAATCAGCCCCAGCATTTT. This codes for CASGEGLISNQPQHF.

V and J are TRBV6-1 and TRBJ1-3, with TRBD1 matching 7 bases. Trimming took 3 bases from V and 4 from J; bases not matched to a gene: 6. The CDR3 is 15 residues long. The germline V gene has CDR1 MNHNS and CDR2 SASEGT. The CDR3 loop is CASSDQTGVGNTIYF. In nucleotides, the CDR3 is TGTGCCAGCAGTGACCAAACAGGGGTAGGAAACACCATATATTTT.

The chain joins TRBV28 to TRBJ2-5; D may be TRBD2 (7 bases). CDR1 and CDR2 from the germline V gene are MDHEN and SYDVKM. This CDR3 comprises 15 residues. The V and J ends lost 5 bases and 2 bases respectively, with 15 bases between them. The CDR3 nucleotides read TGTGCCAGCAGTCCCCAGGGGAGGGAACAAGAGACCCAGTACTTC. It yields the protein CASSPQGREQETQYF.

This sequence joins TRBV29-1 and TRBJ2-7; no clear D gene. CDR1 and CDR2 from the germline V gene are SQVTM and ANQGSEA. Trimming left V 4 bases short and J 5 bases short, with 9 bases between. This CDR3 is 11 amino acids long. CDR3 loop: CSVGWAHEQYF. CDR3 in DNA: TGCAGCGTTGGTTGGGCCCACGAGCAGTACTTC.

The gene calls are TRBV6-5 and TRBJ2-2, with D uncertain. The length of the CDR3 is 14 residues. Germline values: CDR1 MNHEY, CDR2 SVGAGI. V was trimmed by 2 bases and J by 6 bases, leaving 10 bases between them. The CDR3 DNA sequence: TGTGCCAGCAGTTACCCACGTGCGCCCGGGGAGCTGTTTTTT. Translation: CASSYPRAPGELFF.

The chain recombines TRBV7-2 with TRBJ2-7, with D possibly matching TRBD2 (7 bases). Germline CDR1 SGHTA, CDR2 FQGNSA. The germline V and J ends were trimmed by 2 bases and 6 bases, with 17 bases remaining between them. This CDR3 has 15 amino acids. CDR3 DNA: TGTGCCAGCAGCTTATCTGGGGGGGCAAAGGGCGAGCAGTACTTC. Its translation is CASSLSGGAKGEQYF.

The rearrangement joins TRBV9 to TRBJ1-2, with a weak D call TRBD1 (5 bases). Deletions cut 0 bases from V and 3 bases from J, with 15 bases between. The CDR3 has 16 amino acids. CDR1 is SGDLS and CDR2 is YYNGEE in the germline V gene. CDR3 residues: CASSVGGRGGDYGYTF. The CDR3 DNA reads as TGTGCCAGCAGCGTAGGGGGCCGGGGTGGAGACTATGGCTACACCTTC.

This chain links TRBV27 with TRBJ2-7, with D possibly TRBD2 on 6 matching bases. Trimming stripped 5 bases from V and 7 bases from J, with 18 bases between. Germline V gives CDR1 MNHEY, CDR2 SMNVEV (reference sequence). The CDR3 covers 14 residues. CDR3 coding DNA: TGTGCCAGCAGTCGGGCCGGGGGAGTGAGGGAGCAGTACTTC. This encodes CASSRAGGVREQYF.

The CDR3 loop reads CASSLTDQETQYF. DNA of the CDR3: TGTGCCAGCAGCTTGACAGACCAAGAGACCCAGTACTTC. The chain is built from TRBV5-8 and TRBJ2-5, with D unclear. This CDR3 spans 13 amino acids. The ends were cut back, 1 base at V and 0 bases at J, with 4 bases in the middle. The germline V gene encodes CDR1 SGHTS and CDR2 YDEGEE.

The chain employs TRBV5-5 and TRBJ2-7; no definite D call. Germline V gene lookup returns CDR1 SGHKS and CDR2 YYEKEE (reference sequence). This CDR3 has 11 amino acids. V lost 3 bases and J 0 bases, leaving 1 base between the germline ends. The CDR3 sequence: CASSYSYEQYF. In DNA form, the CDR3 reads TGTGCCAGCAGCTACTCCTACGAGCAGTACTTC.

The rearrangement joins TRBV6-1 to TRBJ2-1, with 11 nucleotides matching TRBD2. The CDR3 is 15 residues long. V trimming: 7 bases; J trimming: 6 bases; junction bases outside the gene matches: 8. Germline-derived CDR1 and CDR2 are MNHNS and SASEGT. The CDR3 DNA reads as TGTGCCAGCAATGCCGGGACTAGCGGAGTCAATGAGCAGTTCTTC. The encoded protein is CASNAGTSGVNEQFF.

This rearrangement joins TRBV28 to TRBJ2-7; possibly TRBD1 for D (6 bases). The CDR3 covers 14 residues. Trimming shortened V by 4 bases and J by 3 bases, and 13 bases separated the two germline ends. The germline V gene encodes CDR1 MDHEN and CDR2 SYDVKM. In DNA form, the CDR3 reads TGTGCCAGCAGTTCCCCAGGGGTGGGCTACGAGCAGTACTTC. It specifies CASSSPGVGYEQYF. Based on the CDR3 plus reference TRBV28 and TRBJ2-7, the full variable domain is DVKVTQSSRYLVKRTGEKVFLECVQDMDHENMFWYRQDPGLGLRLIYFSYDVKMKEKGDIPEGYSVSREKKERFSLILESASTNQTSMYLCASSSPGVGYEQYFGPGTRLTVT.